What follows is one TCR beta chain and its context. No antigen is known for it. This sample was included in a study of T cells in Graves' hyperthyroidism and ophthalmopathy. It was RNA transcripts that yielded the amplified TCR beta CDR3 regions. Researchers ran a first-round RT-PCR on the TCR CDR3 using the HTBI primer set. MiXCR, run by TCRdb on the multiplex PCR reads, gives a single entry per CDR3 protein. The sample records 490,000 or so distinct CDR3 sequences, 20% to 25% being singletons. V dropped 2 bases and J dropped 5; count of bases not matched to a gene: 9. The CDR3 spans 17 residues. Germline V gene data show CDR1 as MNHEY and CDR2 as SVGEGT. Cells are PBMCs isolated from about 10 ml of fresh blood. Study-level results: A model using 13 V-J features told ophthalmopathy apart from stable hyperthyroidism. Most expanded thyroid clonotypes above 0.001 also appeared in blood.

The V gene is TRBV6-2 or TRBV6-3, the J gene TRBJ2-1; the match to TRBD1 covers 10 bases. The source of this sequence is a woman in her 70s with Graves' ophthalmopathy. The sequencing sample was made of blood. The CDR3 spells CASSYPLGQGSNNEQFF. The CDR3 region has the DNA TGTGCCAGCAGTTACCCTTTGGGACAGGGGTCCAACAATGAGCAGTTCTTC.